This is a list of T cell receptor beta chains from one sample in a study of cytomegalovirus exposure and HLA in healthy donors. TCRdb keeps only in-frame clones here, not all; method: immunoSEQ multiplex PCR. The data hold about 110,000 clones, with 82% observed a single time. What was sequenced was PBMCs. Receptors were obtained from a man under 40 in good health and CMV-seropositive. The CDR3 runs from the conserved cysteine through the conserved F or W. Each record gives: J gene, V gene, D gene, clone size, CDR3 protein, CDR3 DNA. D genes are given only for firm matches. A row's size may be missing; if present it is once, few, many or a size class.

>TRBJ2-7|TRBV19|TRBD2|NA
CASNLAGDYEQYF
TGTGCCAGTAATCTAGCGGGGGACTACGAGCAGTACTTC
>TRBJ2-3|TRBV27|TRBD2|once
CASTGGTSTDTQYF
TGTGCCAGCACGGGGGGAACTAGCACAGATACGCAGTATTTT
>TRBJ2-2|TRBV7-9|NA|NA
CSSSSVNTGELFF
TGTTCCAGCAGCTCGGTCAACACCGGGGAGCTGTTTTTT
>TRBJ2-2|TRBV6-5|TRBD2|NA
CASRGLAGTGELFF
TGTGCCAGCAGGGGACTAGCGGGCACCGGGGAGCTGTTTTTT
>TRBJ2-7|TRBV27|TRBD1|NA
CASQTADRVGFYEQYF
TGTGCCAGCCAAACCGCTGACAGGGTAGGGTTCTACGAGCAGTACTTC
>TRBJ2-2|TRBV5-1|TRBD1|NA
CASSLGRDRRTGELFF
TGCGCCAGCAGCTTGGGCCGGGACAGGAGGACCGGGGAGCTGTTTTTT
>TRBJ2-5|TRBV7-6|TRBD1|NA
CASSIGQGPETQYF
TGTGCCAGCAGCATAGGACAGGGTCCTGAGACCCAGTACTTC
>TRBJ1-5|TRBV7-9|NA|NA
CASSPGHLNQPQHF
TGTGCCAGCAGTCCGGGACACCTAAATCAGCCCCAGCATTTT
>TRBJ2-7|TRBV14|TRBD1|NA
CASSQFVPGQGRHEQYF
TGTGCCAGCAGCCAGTTCGTCCCGGGACAGGGGAGGCACGAGCAGTACTTC
>TRBJ2-3|TRBV7-9|TRBD2|NA
CSSSLGLAGERTQYF
TGTTCCAGCAGCCTTGGACTAGCGGGGGAGCGTACGCAGTATTTT
>TRBJ1-2|TRBV9|NA|NA
CASSVGGLTDYGYTF
TGTGCCAGCAGCGTAGGGGGGCTAACCGACTATGGCTACACCTTC
>TRBJ1-1|TRBV2|NA|few
CASDGGAEAFF
TGTGCTTCAGATGGGGGGGCTGAAGCTTTCTTT
>TRBJ1-1|TRBV7-9|NA|NA
CASSLLQDTEAFF
TGTGCCAGCAGCTTATTACAGGACACTGAAGCTTTCTTT
>TRBJ1-2|TRBV7-9|NA|NA
CASSLQGIYGYTF
TGTGCCAGCAGCTTACAGGGAATCTATGGCTACACCTTC
>TRBJ2-7|TRBV6-1|TRBD2|NA
CASRNSGSSYEQYF
TGTGCCAGCAGAAATAGCGGGTCCTCCTACGAGCAGTACTTC
>TRBJ2-2|TRBV11-2|NA|NA
CASSPRRAVPGELFF
TGTGCCAGCAGCCCGCGGCGGGCGGTGCCCGGGGAGCTGTTTTTT